These 20 T cell receptor beta chains originate from one sample sequenced in a study of shared clonotypes between healthy human individuals. Sequencing was performed with immunoSEQ multiplex PCR; in TCRdb, only in-frame clones are kept and a portion is missing. The sample consists of about 2.4 million clones, roughly 93% of them appearing once. The specimen sequenced was naive CD4+ T cells from PBMCs. Subset described: CD45RA+ positively selected. The origin of the receptors is a man in his late teens or twenties in good health. Some clones in this sample may be carry-over from other donors' samples.

The rearrangement links TRBV10-3 to TRBJ1-5; D may be TRBD1 (5 bases). This CDR3 comprises 15 residues. The V gene lost 0 bases and the J gene lost 6 bases, with 12 bases spanning the gap. Germline V gene data show CDR1 as ENHRY and CDR2 as SYGVKD. The CDR3 sequence is CAISESFRDGQPQHF. Here the CDR3 DNA reads TGTGCCATCAGTGAGTCGTTTAGGGACGGTCAGCCCCAGCATTTT.

V is TRBV19 and J is TRBJ2-5; D ambiguous. V shed 5 bases and J shed 4 bases, with 14 bases lying between them. Per germline, CDR1 LNHDA and CDR2 SQIVND (reference sequence). The CDR3 consists of 14 residues. CDR3 bases: TGTGCCAGTAGTCTACATGGAAGCGCAGAGACCCAGTACTTC. Translation gives CASSLHGSAETQYF. The full variable domain, in which reference TRBV19 and TRBJ2-5 provide the parts outside the CDR3, is DGGITQSPKYLFRKEGQNVTLSCEQNLNHDAMYWYRQDPGQGLRLIYYSQIVNDFQKGDIAEGYSVSREKKESFPLTVTSAQKNPTAFYLCASSLHGSAETQYFGPGTRLLVL.

This rearrangement joins TRBV6-5 to TRBJ1-5; tentatively, D is TRBD1 (5 bases). V was pared by 5 bases and J by 5 bases, with 10 bases between. The V gene's germline CDR1 is MNHEY and CDR2 SVGAGI. The CDR3 runs to 13 residues. The CDR3 sequence: CASSHDSYQPQHF. The DNA of the CDR3 is TGTGCCAGCAGTCACGACAGTTATCAGCCCCAGCATTTT.

The rearrangement joins TRBV4-1 to TRBJ1-5; a possible D gene is TRBD1 (6 bases). The CDR3 runs to 15 residues. Trimming took off 1 base at V and 7 bases at J, with 14 bases between the two ends. Germline V gene lookup returns CDR1 MGHRA and CDR2 YSYEKL. The CDR3 nucleotides read TGCGCCAGCAGCCAAGGGGGGCAGGGGAGCCAGCCCCAGCATTTT. Translated: CASSQGGQGSQPQHF.

The genes are TRBV5-1 and TRBJ1-1, with no clear D. The germline V gene has CDR1 SGHRS and CDR2 YFSETQ. The CDR3 sequence is 15 residues long. Trimming left V 2 bases short and J 0 bases short, with 11 bases between. Here the CDR3 reads CASSFHSSMNTEAFF. The CDR3 DNA is TGCGCCAGCAGCTTCCACAGCTCTATGAACACTGAAGCTTTCTTT.

The V gene is TRBV19, the J gene TRBJ2-6; the D is unclear. V shed 6 bases and J shed 0 bases, with 9 bases lying between them. The CDR3 is 15 amino acids. CDR1 and CDR2 from the germline V gene are LNHDA and SQIVND (reference sequence). The CDR3 here is CASRSMASGANVLTF. Written as DNA, the CDR3 is TGTGCCAGTAGGTCGATGGCCTCTGGGGCCAACGTCCTGACTTTC.

The genes are TRBV9 and TRBJ2-7, with 13 positions matching TRBD2. This CDR3 contains 18 residues. In germline, CDR1 is SGDLS, CDR2 YYNGEE. V was clipped by 7 bases and J by 8 bases; unmatched bases: 21. In nucleotides, the CDR3 is TGTGCCAGCTCACCGGGCCCGGGACTAGCGGGAATAGGTGGTCAGCAGTACTTC. As protein: CASSPGPGLAGIGGQQYF.

Note on this clone: This same CDR3 is encoded by further DNA sequences in the sample. The chain joins TRBV9 to TRBJ2-5; D perhaps matches TRBD1 (6 bases). Trimming left V 0 bases short and J 3 bases short, with 6 bases between. The CDR3 loop spans 13 amino acids. Germline V gene lookup returns CDR1 SGDLS and CDR2 YYNGEE. Here the CDR3 DNA reads TGTGCCAGCAGCGTAGCAGGGGAAGAGACCCAGTACTTC. It codes for CASSVAGEETQYF.

Comment on this clone: A read error may produce the germline difference seen at one junction end. The chain links TRBV28 to TRBJ2-7, with D perhaps matching TRBD1 (6 bases). Germline CDR1 and CDR2: MDHEN and SYDVKM. The CDR3 is 11 residues long. The CDR3 DNA reads as TGTGCCAGCAGTTATAAGGACAGACAAACCTTC. Translated, it gives CASSYKDRQTF. Filled out from reference TRBV28 and TRBJ2-7, the complete variable domain reads DVKVTQSSRYLVKRTGEKVFLECVQDMDHENMFWYRQDPGLGLRLIYFSYDVKMKEKGDIPEGYSVSREKKERFSLILESASTNQTSMYLCASSYKDRQTFGPGTRLTVT.

This clone was found once. The chain recombines TRBV19 with TRBJ1-3, with D tentatively TRBD1 (5 bases). The CDR3 has 20 amino acids. Germline CDR1 and CDR2: LNHDA and SQIVND (reference sequence). V was clipped by 0 bases and J by 0 bases, with 21 bases between them. Here the CDR3 reads CASSIDLGRDGDHSGNTIYF. The CDR3 region has the DNA TGTGCCAGTAGTATAGATCTCGGGAGGGACGGCGATCACTCTGGAAACACCATATATTTT.

The chain employs TRBV19 and TRBJ2-7; D gene uncertain. Germline V lookup: CDR1 LNHDA, CDR2 SQIVND (reference sequence). CDR3 size: 16 residues. Trimming took 1 base from V and 5 from J, leaving 18 bases between them. The CDR3 DNA sequence: TGTGCCAGTAGTATAGTCCCAGACCATGATACTGACGAGCAGTACTTC. Its translation is CASSIVPDHDTDEQYF.

The genes are TRBV28 and TRBJ2-1; 12 nucleotides line up with TRBD2. The CDR3 is 19 residues long. V gave up 5 bases and J gave up 1 base; unmatched junction bases: 12. Germline loops: CDR1 MDHEN, CDR2 SYDVKM. The CDR3 nucleotides read TGTGCCAGCAGTGTTCCTCTTCAGACTAGCGGGGGATCCTACAATGAGCAGTTCTTC. As protein: CASSVPLQTSGGSYNEQFF.

The chain has TRBV7-8 and TRBJ2-7; TRBD1 matches at 7 bases. This CDR3 comprises 16 residues. The J segment lost 3 bases and the V segment lost 2 bases, leaving 10 bases of the junction unmatched. Germline-derived CDR1 and CDR2 are SGHVS and FQNEAQ. This chain's CDR3 is CASSLPSRDSNYEQYF. In DNA, the CDR3 is TGTGCCAGCAGCTTACCCAGCCGGGACAGCAACTACGAGCAGTACTTC.

In regard to this clone: Within the sample, other DNA sequences also encode this same CDR3. The V call is TRBV5-4, the J call TRBJ2-5; tentative D call: TRBD1 (7 bases). CDR3 size: 13 residues. Per the germline V gene, CDR1 is SGHNT and CDR2 is YYREEE (reference sequence). Trimming pared 2 bases from V and 5 bases from J, leaving 10 bases between. The CDR3 DNA reads as TGTGCCAGCAGCTTAGCAGGGGGGGAGACCCAGTACTTC. It specifies CASSLAGGETQYF.

The chain joins TRBV5-4 to TRBJ2-7; 8 bases match TRBD2. Germline CDR1 and CDR2: SGHNT and YYREEE (reference sequence). Germline trimming cut 4 bases from V and 3 bases from J; bases unmatched to any gene: 3. This CDR3 contains 13 residues. CDR3 sequence reads: CASSAGTSYEQYF. The CDR3 DNA is TGTGCCAGCAGCGCCGGGACTAGCTACGAGCAGTACTTC.

The chain carries TRBV6-5 and TRBJ1-1; the D is unclear. The V gene's germline CDR1 is MNHEY and CDR2 SVGAGI. Trimming removed 7 bases at V and 5 bases at J, with 14 bases between. This CDR3 has 13 amino acids. Here the CDR3 DNA reads TGTGCCAGCACGAGATTAGAGCGGACTGAAGCTTTCTTT. This translates into CASTRLERTEAFF.

Concerning this clone itself: This same CDR3 is encoded by further DNA sequences in the sample. This chain connects TRBV19 to TRBJ2-3; 7 bases are shared with TRBD2. Trimming took 1 base from V and 1 from J; bases not matched to a gene: 2. Germline V gene sequence: CDR1 LNHDA, CDR2 SQIVND (reference sequence). The CDR3 consists of 15 residues. CDR3 protein: CASSIVSGGTDTQYF. For the CDR3, the DNA is TGTGCCAGTAGTATAGTGAGCGGGGGCACAGATACGCAGTATTTT. Full variable domain (rest looked up from reference TRBV19 and TRBJ2-3): DGGITQSPKYLFRKEGQNVTLSCEQNLNHDAMYWYRQDPGQGLRLIYYSQIVNDFQKGDIAEGYSVSREKKESFPLTVTSAQKNPTAFYLCASSIVSGGTDTQYFGPGTRLTVL.

This chain uses TRBV19 with TRBJ1-5; 7 nucleotides align to TRBD1. CDR1 is LNHDA, CDR2 SQIVND, per germline (reference sequence). The CDR3 consists of 16 residues. Trimming removed 7 bases from V and 0 bases from J; junction bases left unmatched: 9. This CDR3 reads CASTPGQQYSNQPQHF. For the CDR3, the DNA is TGTGCCAGTACGCCGGGACAGCAATATAGCAATCAGCCCCAGCATTTT.

The chain couples TRBV5-8 to TRBJ2-7; 9 positions match TRBD2. With 1 base clipped from V and 3 bases from J, the junction kept 5 bases outside the gene matches. The CDR3 extends over 15 amino acids. Germline CDR1 is SGHTS and CDR2 is YDEGEE. The CDR3 DNA reads as TGTGCCAGCAGCTTGCTTAGCGGGAGTCGCTACGAGCAGTACTTC. Its translation: CASSLLSGSRYEQYF.

About this clone: A read error likely explains this, since a far larger clone differs by one base. This same CDR3 is encoded by further DNA sequences in the sample. J is TRBJ2-1 and V is TRBV7-3, with TRBD1 as a possible D gene (5 bases). CDR1 SGHTA and CDR2 FQGTGA come from the germline V gene. The V end was cut by 2 bases, the J end by 6 bases, with 8 bases between. This CDR3 is built from 13 residues. In nucleotides, the CDR3 is TGTGCCAGCAGCTTATCAAGGGGCAATGAGCAGTTCTTC. Its protein is CASSLSRGNEQFF.